These 21 T cell receptor beta chains originate from one sample sequenced in a study of cytomegalovirus exposure and HLA in healthy donors. The PCR employed 60 Vbeta primers together with 13 Jbeta primers. The table came from immunoSEQ multiplex PCR; TCRdb's copy has only in-frame clones and leaves some out. Seen here are more than 100,000 clones, 65% to 90% observed once, and the top ten hold more than 2%. Sequencing was performed on PBMCs. The receptors were gathered from a man aged 30 to 45 in good health and CMV-seronegative.

The V gene is TRBV11-2, the J gene TRBJ1-2; TRBD1 aligns across 8 bases. The CDR3 consists of 14 residues. Trimming cost V 1 base and J 5 bases; bases outside gene matches: 3. Germline-derived CDR1 and CDR2 are SGHAT and FQNNGV. CDR3 in amino acids: CASSLVGQVYGYTF. Written as DNA, the CDR3 is TGTGCCAGCAGCTTAGTGGGACAGGTGTATGGCTACACCTTC.

This clone was seen once. The V and J genes are TRBV28 and TRBJ2-7; 9 bases are shared with TRBD1. The CDR3 consists of 15 residues. J gave up 5 bases and V 8 bases, and 13 bases lay outside the gene matches. Germline CDR1 reads MDHEN; CDR2 reads SYDVKM. The CDR3 region is CASGTPGQGPHEQYF. CDR3 coding DNA: TGTGCCAGCGGGACCCCGGGACAGGGCCCCCACGAGCAGTACTTC.

CDR3 in amino acids: CASKSTPATNEKLFF. CDR3 nucleotides: TGCGCCAGCAAGTCGACACCTGCAACTAATGAAAAACTGTTTTTT. The chain is built from TRBV5-1 and TRBJ1-4, with D unresolved. The CDR3 has 15 residues. Trimming removed 6 bases from V and 0 bases from J, with 12 bases in between. Per germline, CDR1 SGHRS and CDR2 YFSETQ.

This sequence joins TRBV7-2 and TRBJ1-5, with TRBD1 matching 10 bases. In germline, CDR1 is SGHTA, CDR2 FQGNSA. The CDR3 is 15 amino acids. The ends lost 5 bases at V and 2 bases at J; junction bases unmatched: 3. CDR3 nucleotide sequence: TGTGCCAGCAGCCCCGGGACAGGGGGCAATCAGCCCCAGCATTTT. Protein sequence: CASSPGTGGNQPQHF.

The CDR3 sequence: CASEGGANTEAFF. The DNA of the CDR3 is TGTGCCAGCGAAGGGGGTGCGAACACTGAAGCTTTCTTT. This chain links TRBV2 with TRBJ1-1, with D perhaps TRBD1 (6 bases). Germline lookup yields CDR1 SNHLY and CDR2 FYNNEI. V was clipped by 8 bases and J by 1 base, with 11 bases between them. This CDR3 region has 13 residues.

This chain joins TRBV30 and TRBJ1-5; D perhaps matches TRBD1 (5 bases). The CDR3 consists of 13 residues. The V and J ends lost 5 bases and 5 bases respectively, with 13 bases between them. CDR1 and CDR2 from the germline V gene are GTSNPN and SVGIG (reference sequence). The CDR3 loop reads CAWDRGGDQPQHF. CDR3 bases: TGTGCCTGGGACCGGGGGGGGGATCAGCCCCAGCATTTT. The full variable domain, completed using reference TRBV30 and TRBJ1-5, is SQTIHQWPATLVQPVGSPLSLECTVEGTSNPNLYWYRQAAGRGLQLLFYSVGIGQISSEVPQNLSASRPQDRQFILSSKKLLLSDSGFYLCAWDRGGDQPQHFGDGTRLSIL.

The chain is built from TRBV7-9 and TRBJ2-1; 10 nucleotides line up with TRBD2. With V trimmed by 4 bases and J by 6 bases, 12 bases remained unmatched. Germline CDR1 SEHNR, CDR2 FQNEAQ (reference sequence). The CDR3 is made up of 17 amino acids. CDR3 in DNA: TGTGCCAGCAGCTCAAACCAGCGGGGGGGCCTCTTCAATGAGCAGTTCTTC. It is translated as CASSSNQRGGLFNEQFF.

The J gene is TRBJ2-7, the V gene TRBV10-3, with D hard to call. The CDR3 totals 16 residues. Looked up from germline, CDR1 is ENHRY and CDR2 is SYGVKD. Deletions cut 9 bases from V and 4 bases from J, with 25 bases between. The DNA for the CDR3 is TGTGCCATGTCTCCCGATCCCGGCGGTCAGCCGTACGAGCAGTACTTC. Its protein is CAMSPDPGGQPYEQYF.

This chain joins TRBV6-1 and TRBJ1-1, with D tentatively TRBD1 (5 bases). Trimming shortened V by 1 base and J by 7 bases, and 10 bases separated the two germline ends. The CDR3 is 13 amino acids. The germline V gene encodes CDR1 MNHNS and CDR2 SASEGT. CDR3 nucleotides: TGTGCCAGCAGTGAAGGTTTGACAGTTGAAGCTTTCTTT. It encodes CASSEGLTVEAFF.

CDR3 sequence (DNA): TGTGCCAGCAGCTTAGCGCCCGGGGGACTCTATGGCTACACCTTC. Translating it yields CASSLAPGGLYGYTF. The chain is built from TRBV7-6 and TRBJ1-2; maybe TRBD1 (5 bases). V lost 0 bases and J 4 bases, leaving 12 bases between the germline ends. CDR1 is SGHVS, CDR2 FNYEAQ, per germline. The CDR3 contains 15 residues.

The J gene is TRBJ2-5, the V gene TRBV5-1; no reliable D call. The assigned J gene may be wrong: the sequence end matches TRBJ2-7 better. Germline loops: CDR1 SGHRS, CDR2 YFSETQ. This CDR3 comprises 13 residues. In DNA, the CDR3 is TGCGCCAGCAGCCCCGCTAGCTCCTACGAGCAGTACTTC. Translating gives CASSPASSYEQYF.

V gene TRBV19 combines with J gene TRBJ2-1, with 8 bases matching TRBD1. V was clipped by 7 bases and J by 8 bases; unmatched bases: 10. This CDR3 has 14 residues. From germline, CDR1 is LNHDA and CDR2 SQIVND (reference sequence). The CDR3 reads CASKRTGPNDEQFF. CDR3 DNA sequence: TGTGCCAGTAAACGGACAGGGCCAAACGATGAGCAGTTCTTC.

The CDR3 region has the DNA TGTGCCAGCAGCCAGAACGACAGGGGGCCCGAGCAGTACTTC. This codes for CASSQNDRGPEQYF. This rearrangement joins TRBV16 to TRBJ2-7; TRBD1 matches 10 bases. After removal of 3 bases from V and 6 bases from J, the junction contained 5 bases not matched to a gene. The CDR3 is made up of 14 amino acids. CDR1 is KGHSY, CDR2 FQNENV, per germline.

This clone was picked up one time. This rearrangement joins TRBV10-3 to TRBJ2-7; 7 bases fit TRBD1. The CDR3 has 15 residues. The germline gives CDR1 ENHRY, CDR2 SYGVKD. V was pared by 6 bases and J by 3 bases, with 11 bases of the junction left unmatched. CDR3 sequence reads: CAISPLTGSIYEQYF. The DNA for the CDR3 is TGTGCCATCAGCCCACTGACAGGGTCCATCTACGAGCAGTACTTC.

The gene calls are TRBV5-1 and TRBJ1-1; D is unclear. Germline CDR1 and CDR2: SGHRS and YFSETQ. V lost 0 bases, J lost 3 bases, and 12 bases lay in between. The CDR3 contains 15 residues. CDR3 in DNA: TGCGCCAGCAGCTTGGTGGTGCCCGGGGACACTGAAGCTTTCTTT. Its translation: CASSLVVPGDTEAFF.

The rearrangement uses TRBV11-2 and TRBJ2-5; D possibly corresponds to TRBD2 (5 bases). The ends were cut back, 1 base at V and 5 bases at J, with 8 bases in the middle. There are 13 residues in the CDR3. Germline CDR1 reads SGHAT; CDR2 reads FQNNGV. CDR3 DNA sequence: TGTGCCAGCAGCTTAGTCGCGGGTGAGACCCAGTACTTC. Translated, it gives CASSLVAGETQYF. Variable domain in full (rest from reference TRBV11-2 and TRBJ2-5): EAGVAQSPRYKIIEKRQSVAFWCNPISGHATLYWYQQILGQGPKLLIQFQNNGVVDDSQLPKDRFSAERLKGVDSTLKIQPAKLEDSAVYLCASSLVAGETQYFGPGTRLLVL.

CDR3 coding DNA: TGCGCCAGCTCGAGGGGACTAGCGGGGTCCTATAACTACGAGCAGTACTTC. Amino acid sequence: CASSRGLAGSYNYEQYF. The rearrangement links TRBV10-2 to TRBJ2-7; 13 nucleotides agree with TRBD2. Germline lookup yields CDR1 WSHSY and CDR2 SAAADI. The CDR3 sequence is 17 residues long. The trim removed 8 bases at V and 3 bases at J, leaving 13 bases unmatched.

This chain links TRBV28 with TRBJ2-5; 9 bases agree with TRBD1. Trimming cost V 6 bases and J 5 bases; bases outside gene matches: 13. CDR1 MDHEN and CDR2 SYDVKM come from the germline V gene. The CDR3 contains 16 residues. DNA of the CDR3: TGTGCCAGCAGATCACAGGGGGCCCGGGGTTTGGAGACCCAGTACTTC. Translating it yields CASRSQGARGLETQYF.

The chain has TRBV11-2 and TRBJ1-3; D gene ambiguous. The ends were cut back, 0 bases at V and 2 bases at J, with 5 bases in the middle. The CDR3 covers 14 residues. From germline, CDR1 is SGHAT and CDR2 FQNNGV. CDR3 region: CASSLDSTGNTIYF. CDR3 coding DNA: TGTGCCAGCAGCTTAGATTCTACTGGAAACACCATATATTTT.

V is TRBV9 and J is TRBJ2-1; 7 bases fit TRBD2. V was clipped by 6 bases and J by 3 bases; unmatched bases: 6. Germline V gene data show CDR1 as SGDLS and CDR2 as YYNGEE. The CDR3 totals 14 residues. The CDR3, as DNA: TGTGCCAGCAACGGGGGGTCTAACTACAATGAGCAGTTCTTC. It yields the protein CASNGGSNYNEQFF.

The chain employs TRBV5-6 and TRBJ2-3; TRBD1 might be the D (6 bases). Germline V lookup: CDR1 SGHDT, CDR2 YYEEEE. This CDR3 has 11 amino acids. Between the trimmed V and J ends, which lost 5 bases and 13 bases, there was a span of 14 bases. This CDR3 reads CASRLDREEYF. Here the CDR3 DNA reads TGTGCCAGCAGACTGGACAGAGAGGAGTATTTT.